The clone carrying this T cell receptor (beta chain) was seen ten or more times. Arm-PCR with iRepertoire HTBI primers amplified the CDR3 regions for these TCR beta libraries. TCRdb ran MiXCR on the multiplex PCR reads and lists one entry per CDR3 protein. The table shows approximately 350,000 distinct CDR3 sequences, with roughly 20% occurring only once. The time point was: persistent/refractory GD, antithyroid drugs over 5 years with positive TRAb. PBMCs provided the RNA from which the TCR library was made. Patients hailed from an endocrinology department in Xi'an, China. These data originate in a study of regulatory T cells in long-lasting Graves disease. This clonotype was sampled from a woman in her thirties or forties with Graves disease. The source material was peripheral blood mononuclear cells (PBMCs), sampled when the disease was refractory, from a patient treated with antithyroid drugs.

Here the CDR3 reads CATGTGSSPLHF. In DNA form, the CDR3 reads TGTGCCACGGGGACAGGGTCTTCACCCCTCCACTTT. The chain joins TRBV10-3 to TRBJ1-6, with 9 bases lining up with TRBD1. After removal of 10 bases from V and 9 bases from J, the junction contained 4 bases not matched to a gene. From germline, CDR1 is ENHRY and CDR2 SYGVKD. The CDR3 spans 12 residues.